These T cell receptor beta chains were read from a single sample in a study of PD-1 blockade in classical Hodgkin lymphoma. Clones were read by immunoSEQ multiplex PCR, and TCRdb kept only the in-frame ones, dropping some. This sample carries 11,000 or so clones, around 84% of them seen once, and the ten largest clones take 30%. Sample: peripheral blood mononuclear cells (PBMCs), taken at baseline. Receptors were obtained from a human donor with classical Hodgkin lymphoma. Each CDR3 is given with its conserved first and last residue. D genes are given only for firm matches. Not all rows give a size; the values are once, few, many and, for expanded clones, a class.

cdr3_length	clone_size	v_call	d_call	j_call	cdr3_aa	cdr3_nt
15	NA	TRBV10-3	TRBD2	TRBJ2-3	CAIGGTSGSTDTQYF	TGTGCCATCGGCGGGACTAGCGGGAGCACAGATACGCAGTATTTT
14	NA	TRBV6-1	NA	TRBJ2-2	CASRDSGNTGELFF	TGTGCCAGCAGGGATAGCGGGAACACCGGGGAGCTGTTTTTT
14	NA	TRBV7-6	TRBD1	TRBJ1-2	CASSSGQGNYGYTF	TGTGCCAGCAGCTCGGGACAGGGGAACTATGGCTACACCTTC
15	NA	TRBV9	TRBD2	TRBJ2-5	CASSVRAGGKETQYF	TGTGCCAGCAGCGTACGAGCGGGAGGGAAAGAGACCCAGTACTTC
13	NA	TRBV7-9	NA	TRBJ2-7	CASSHRLGGEQYF	TGTGCCAGCAGCCACCGCCTGGGGGGCGAGCAGTACTTC
14	NA	TRBV29-1	TRBD1	TRBJ1-5	CSVAGGLSNQPQHF	TGCAGCGTTGCAGGGGGCCTCAGCAATCAGCCCCAGCATTTT
18	NA	TRBV9	TRBD1	TRBJ1-2	CASSVATDPGQKTGGYTF	TGTGCCAGCAGCGTAGCTACCGATCCGGGACAGAAAACCGGGGGCTACACCTTC
13	NA	TRBV5-4	NA	TRBJ2-7	CASSPTGSYEQYF	TGTGCCAGCAGCCCCACCGGCTCCTACGAGCAGTACTTC
18	few	TRBV9	TRBD1	TRBJ2-5	CASSVAPTTTGSEETQYF	TGTGCCAGCAGCGTAGCCCCCACTACGACAGGGAGTGAAGAGACCCAGTACTTC
13	NA	TRBV6-1	NA	TRBJ1-1	CASSPTGAGEAFF	TGTGCCAGCAGCCCTACCGGGGCGGGTGAAGCTTTCTTT
15	NA	TRBV7-9	NA	TRBJ2-3	CASSLQGGEADTQYF	TGTGCCAGCAGCTTACAGGGCGGTGAAGCAGATACGCAGTATTTT
14	NA	TRBV5-4	NA	TRBJ1-1	CASSRQERATEAFF	TGTGCCAGCAGTCGACAGGAAAGGGCGACTGAAGCTTTCTTT
15	once	TRBV5-1	NA	TRBJ1-3	CASSWQGIGGNTIYF	TGCGCCAGCAGCTGGCAGGGGATAGGGGGAAACACCATATATTTT
15	NA	TRBV5-6	TRBD2	TRBJ2-7	CASSLAAGGPPEQYF	TGTGCCAGCAGCTTGGCGGCGGGGGGGCCTCCCGAGCAGTACTTC
14	NA	TRBV27	NA	TRBJ1-2	CASSPRMGQIGYTF	TGTGCCAGCAGCCCGAGGATGGGGCAAATTGGCTACACCTTC
16	NA	TRBV10-3	NA	TRBJ2-2	CAISEYGGTYTGELFF	TGTGCCATCAGTGAGTATGGCGGCACTTACACCGGGGAGCTGTTTTTT
13	NA	TRBV5-1	TRBD1	TRBJ2-7	CASYWDRGYEQYF	TGCGCCAGCTACTGGGACAGGGGCTACGAGCAGTACTTC
15	NA	TRBV9	NA	TRBJ1-5	CASSVGGNSNQPQHF	TGTGCCAGCAGCGTCGGCGGTAATAGCAATCAGCCCCAGCATTTT
13	once	TRBV25-1	NA	TRBJ2-3	CASSGGRSDTQYF	TGTGCCAGCAGTGGGGGACGGTCAGATACGCAGTATTTT
15	once	TRBV2	TRBD1	TRBJ1-1	CASMWTGWVNTEAFF	TGTGCCAGCATGTGGACAGGGTGGGTGAACACTGAAGCTTTCTTT
18	NA	TRBV7-9	NA	TRBJ2-1	CASSFGMGSVFTGNEQFF	TGTGCCAGCAGCTTTGGAATGGGATCTGTGTTTACGGGCAATGAGCAGTTCTTC
12	NA	TRBV28	NA	TRBJ2-7	CARTRPSGEQYF	TGTGCCAGAACCCGTCCATCTGGCGAGCAGTACTTC
14	NA	TRBV19	TRBD1	TRBJ1-4	CASMEQGIGEKLFF	TGTGCCAGTATGGAACAGGGGATTGGTGAAAAACTGTTTTTT
18	once	TRBV18	TRBD1	TRBJ1-2	CASSPPTGGLERNYGYTF	TGTGCCAGCTCACCACCTACAGGGGGCCTAGAACGTAACTATGGCTACACCTTC
13	NA	TRBV9	NA	TRBJ1-2	CASSEQGTDGYTF	TGTGCCAGCAGCGAGCAGGGAACGGATGGCTACACCTTC
13	NA	TRBV18	TRBD1	TRBJ1-5	CASSPDRGQPQHF	TGTGCCAGCTCACCGGACAGGGGTCAGCCCCAGCATTTT
17	NA	TRBV4-3	NA	TRBJ2-7	CASSQDFAGQFTYEQYF	TGCGCCAGCAGCCAAGATTTTGCGGGACAATTTACCTACGAGCAGTACTTC
14	NA	TRBV5-4	NA	TRBJ2-7	CASSFQTYSYEQYF	TGTGCCAGCAGCTTCCAGACTTACTCCTACGAGCAGTACTTC
14	NA	TRBV7-9	TRBD2	TRBJ2-1	CASSLAGGDNEQFF	TGTGCCAGCAGCTTAGCGGGAGGGGACAATGAGCAGTTCTTC
13	NA	TRBV19	NA	TRBJ1-2	CASSLDYLYGYTF	TGTGCCAGTAGTTTGGATTACCTCTATGGCTACACCTTC
16	NA	TRBV7-2	NA	TRBJ2-2	CASSPKTSQWGGELFF	TGTGCCAGCAGCCCAAAGACTTCTCAGTGGGGCGGGGAGCTGTTTTTT
15	NA	TRBV5-5	NA	TRBJ1-2	CASSLGWGADYGYTF	TGTGCCAGCAGCTTGGGATGGGGGGCTGACTATGGCTACACCTTC
15	NA	TRBV7-2	TRBD1	TRBJ2-2	CASRQDRGNTGELFF	TGTGCCAGCAGACAGGACAGGGGGAACACCGGGGAGCTGTTTTTT
18	NA	TRBV5-6	TRBD1	TRBJ2-2	CASSPYGSGTAGTGELFF	TGCGCCAGCAGCCCTTATGGTTCCGGGACAGCAGGCACCGGGGAGCTGTTTTTT
15	NA	TRBV6-5	NA	TRBJ2-2	CASSYWGKKSGELFF	TGTGCCAGCAGTTATTGGGGTAAAAAGTCCGGGGAGCTGTTTTTT
13	large	TRBV7-9	NA	TRBJ2-3	CASSSEQADTQYF	TGTGCCAGCAGCTCCGAACAGGCAGATACGCAGTATTTT
15	NA	TRBV27	NA	TRBJ2-5	CASSLYGRETETQYF	TGTGCCAGCAGTTTATACGGCAGGGAAACAGAGACCCAGTACTTC
15	NA	TRBV6-1	TRBD2	TRBJ2-7	CASSEWLAGSYEQYF	TGTGCCAGCAGTGAATGGCTAGCGGGAAGCTACGAGCAGTACTTC
16	NA	TRBV18	TRBD1	TRBJ1-1	CASSPGQGAMNTEAFF	TGTGCCAGCTCACCCGGACAGGGGGCGATGAACACTGAAGCTTTCTTT
12	NA	TRBV28	NA	TRBJ1-2	CASSSRDYGYTF	TGTGCCAGCAGTTCCCGAGACTATGGCTACACCTTC
15	few	TRBV27	NA	TRBJ2-2	CASTLMGGYTGELFF	TGTGCCAGCACCCTGATGGGGGGATACACCGGGGAGCTGTTTTTT
13	few	TRBV7-3	NA	TRBJ1-1	CASSFGANTEAFF	TGTGCCAGCAGCTTTGGAGCGAACACTGAAGCTTTCTTT
15	NA	TRBV7-3	TRBD2	TRBJ2-7	CASSPTSGYTYEQYF	TGTGCCAGCAGCCCGACTAGCGGGTATACCTACGAGCAGTACTTC
13	NA	TRBV14	NA	TRBJ2-5	CASSQGVQETQYF	TGTGCCAGCAGCCAAGGGGTTCAAGAGACCCAGTACTTC